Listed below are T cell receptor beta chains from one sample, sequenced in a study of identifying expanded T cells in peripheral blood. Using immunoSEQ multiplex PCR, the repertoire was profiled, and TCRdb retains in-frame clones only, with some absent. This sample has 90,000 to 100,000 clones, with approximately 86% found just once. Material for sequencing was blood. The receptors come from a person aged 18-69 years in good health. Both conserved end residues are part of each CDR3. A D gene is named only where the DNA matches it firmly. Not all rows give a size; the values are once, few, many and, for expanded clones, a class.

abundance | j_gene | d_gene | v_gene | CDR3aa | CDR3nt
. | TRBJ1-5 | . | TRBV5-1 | CASSLSTGNNQPQHF | TGCGCCAGCAGCTTGAGTACAGGGAACAATCAGCCCCAGCATTTT
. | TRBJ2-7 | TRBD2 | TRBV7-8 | CASSLVGQASGRLRYEQYF | TGTGCCAGCAGCTTAGTCGGACAGGCTAGCGGGAGGTTGAGGTACGAGCAGTACTTC
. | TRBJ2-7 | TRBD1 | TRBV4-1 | CASSQRTGGEGYEQYF | TGCGCCAGCAGCCAAAGAACAGGGGGAGAGGGCTACGAGCAGTACTTC
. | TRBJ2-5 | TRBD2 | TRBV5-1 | CASSPGGGIEETQYF | TGCGCCAGCAGCCCAGGCGGGGGGATCGAAGAGACCCAGTACTTC
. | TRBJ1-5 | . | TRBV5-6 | CASSLGIDQPQHF | TGTGCCAGCAGCTTGGGCATCGATCAGCCCCAGCATTTT
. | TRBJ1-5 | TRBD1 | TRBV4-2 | CASSLGQGHQPQHF | TGTGCCAGCAGCTTGGGACAGGGCCACCAGCCCCAGCATTTT
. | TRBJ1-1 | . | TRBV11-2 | CASSLLWGSPEAFF | TGTGCCAGCAGCTTACTATGGGGGAGCCCTGAAGCTTTCTTT
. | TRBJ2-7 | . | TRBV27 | CASSLEPSRRAYEQYF | TGTGCCAGCAGTTTAGAACCGAGCCGGAGGGCCTACGAGCAGTACTTC
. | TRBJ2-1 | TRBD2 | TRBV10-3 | CAITSGLAGGHNEQFF | TGTGCCATCACCTCCGGACTAGCGGGAGGTCACAATGAGCAGTTCTTC
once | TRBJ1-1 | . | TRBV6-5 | CASSPTVFWDTEAFF | TGTGCCAGCAGCCCGACGGTTTTCTGGGACACTGAAGCTTTCTTT
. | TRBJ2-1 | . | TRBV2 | CASSEVGEQFF | TGTGCCAGCAGTGAAGTCGGGGAGCAGTTCTTC
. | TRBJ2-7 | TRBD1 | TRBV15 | CATSPRGTGYYEQYF | TGTGCCACCAGCCCAAGGGGGACAGGGTACTACGAGCAGTACTTC
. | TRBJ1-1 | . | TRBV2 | CASRGPGYNTEAFF | TGTGCCAGCCGAGGTCCGGGGTATAACACTGAAGCTTTCTTT
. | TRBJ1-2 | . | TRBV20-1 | CSARSGTGYTF | TGCAGTGCTCGATCCGGGACTGGTTACACCTTC
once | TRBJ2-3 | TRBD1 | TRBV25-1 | CASRMDAPGTAYTDTQYF | TGTGCCAGCAGGATGGATGCCCCCGGGACAGCTTACACAGATACGCAGTATTTT